The 9 T cell receptor beta chains presented below share a single source sample, sequenced in a study of OX40 agonist ivuxolimab in advanced cancers. Profiled with immunoSEQ multiplex PCR; TCRdb holds only in-frame clones, not every one. The top ten clones hold around 10% of a sample with just under 65,000 clones, almost 85% of them seen once. Source: CD4+ or CD8+ T cells sorted from blood, taken in a trial of the OX40 agonist ivuxolimab. The receptors here all came from an adult with an advanced solid tumor such as melanoma, head and neck, liver or kidney cancer.

The sample holds a few counts of this clone. This chain joins TRBV2 and TRBJ2-7, with D perhaps matching TRBD2 (5 bases). The germline V gene has CDR1 SNHLY and CDR2 FYNNEI. The length of the CDR3 is 15 residues. V dropped 5 bases and J dropped 2 bases, with 16 bases sitting between them. This chain's CDR3 is CASSFDISGAYEQYF. The CDR3 region has the DNA TGTGCCAGCAGTTTCGACATCTCCGGGGCCTACGAGCAGTACTTC.

The chain recombines TRBV6-6 with TRBJ2-3; 11 bases are shared with TRBD2. This CDR3 has 16 amino acids. V gave up 5 bases and J gave up 3 bases; unmatched junction bases: 7. Germline V lookup: CDR1 MNHNY, CDR2 SVGAGI (reference sequence). The CDR3 loop reads CASSPRTSGQTDTQYF. Here the CDR3 DNA reads TGTGCCAGCAGTCCGCGGACTAGCGGGCAGACAGATACGCAGTATTTT.

The chain is built from TRBV7-3 and TRBJ1-5; D ambiguous. This CDR3 is built from 13 residues. Trimming cost V 0 bases and J 2 bases, with 2 bases left between them. CDR1 is SGHTA, CDR2 FQGTGA, per germline. In DNA form, the CDR3 reads TGTGCCAGCAGCTTAACCCGCAATCAGCCCCAGCATTTT. Amino acid sequence: CASSLTRNQPQHF.

The rearrangement joins TRBV11-1 to TRBJ2-3; TRBD2 matches 13 bases. Per germline, CDR1 SGHAT and CDR2 FQDESV (reference sequence). This CDR3 has 17 residues. Trimming took 5 bases from V and 2 from J; bases not matched to a gene: 7. CDR3 residues: CASSQIGTSGTTDTQYF. The CDR3 DNA is TGTGCCAGCAGCCAAATTGGGACTAGCGGGACCACAGATACGCAGTATTTT.

V is TRBV30 and J is TRBJ1-5, with D unresolved. Trimming cost V 2 bases and J 0 bases, with 5 bases left between them. The CDR3 is made up of 13 amino acids. Germline V gene lookup returns CDR1 GTSNPN and CDR2 SVGIG (reference sequence). The CDR3 sequence is CAWSYGSNQPQHF. CDR3 sequence (DNA): TGTGCCTGGAGTTATGGTAGCAATCAGCCCCAGCATTTT.

The chain has TRBV27 and TRBJ1-5; D is ambiguous. Germline V gene data show CDR1 as MNHEY and CDR2 as SMNVEV (reference sequence). Trimming pared 4 bases from V and 0 bases from J, leaving 22 bases between. The CDR3 sequence is 19 residues long. The chain's CDR3 is CASSSSKVPTLHSNQPQHF. The CDR3, as DNA: TGTGCCAGCAGTTCATCAAAGGTCCCGACTCTTCATAGCAATCAGCCCCAGCATTTT.

This clone was found once. The rearrangement uses TRBV19 and TRBJ2-1; TRBD2 aligns across 7 bases. Per germline, CDR1 LNHDA and CDR2 SQIVND (reference sequence). The trim removed 7 bases at V and 0 bases at J, leaving 6 bases unmatched. This CDR3 is built from 15 residues. CDR3 in amino acids: CASIRPGGSYNEQFF. Written as DNA, the CDR3 is TGTGCCAGTATTCGTCCGGGAGGCTCCTACAATGAGCAGTTCTTC.

The rearrangement links TRBV11-3 to TRBJ1-1; D not resolved. Trimming shortened V by 8 bases and J by 1 base, and 14 bases separated the two germline ends. Looked up from germline, CDR1 is SGHNT and CDR2 is YENEEA. The length of the CDR3 is 14 residues. The CDR3 coding sequence is TGTGCCAGCCGCCAGATCCGGCCGAACACTGAAGCTTTCTTT. Its protein is CASRQIRPNTEAFF. Full variable domain (outside the CDR3, taken from reference TRBV11-3 and TRBJ1-1): EAGVVQSPRYKIIEKKQPVAFWCNPISGHNTLYWYLQNLGQGPELLIRYENEEAVDDSQLPKDRFSAERLKGVDSTLKIQPAELGDSAVYLCASRQIRPNTEAFFGQGTRLTVV.

The rearrangement uses TRBV2 and TRBJ1-1; D is undetermined. The germline gives CDR1 SNHLY, CDR2 FYNNEI. This CDR3 is built from 13 residues. Trimming shortened V by 8 bases and J by 8 bases, and 18 bases separated the two germline ends. CDR3 residues: CASFTVTVREAFF. In DNA, the CDR3 is TGTGCCAGCTTCACAGTAACAGTCCGGGAAGCTTTCTTT.